This entry lists 28 T cell receptor beta chains sequenced from one sample in a study of shared clonotypes between healthy human individuals. The repertoire was sequenced with immunoSEQ multiplex PCR; TCRdb's copy has only in-frame clones and lacks some. The sample contains about 1 million clones, around four fifths of which appear only once. What was sequenced was memory CD4+ T cells sorted from blood. Subset denoted: CD45RA-negative fraction. The receptor source for this set is a young man in good health.

This chain's CDR3 is CASSLAPPSGELFF. The CDR3 region has the DNA TGCGCCAGCAGCTTGGCCCCCCCCTCCGGGGAGCTGTTTTTT. The V and J genes are TRBV5-1 and TRBJ2-2; no reliable D call. In germline, CDR1 is SGHRS, CDR2 YFSETQ. CDR3 length: 14 amino acids. With 0 bases removed from V and 6 bases from J, the gap between germline ends came to 9 bases.

A note on this clone: A much bigger clone sits one base away, suggesting this may be a read error. Other DNA sequences from this sample encode an identical CDR3 as well. This chain joins TRBV6-5 and TRBJ1-5; D not resolved. CDR3 length: 12 residues. CDR1 MNHEY and CDR2 SVGAGI come from the germline V gene. The V gene lost 6 bases and the J gene lost 3 bases, with 6 bases spanning the gap. This chain's CDR3 is CASRRPNQPQHF. In nucleotides, the CDR3 is TGTGCCAGCAGAAGACCCAATCAGCCCCAGCATTTT.

The chain couples TRBV14 to TRBJ2-1, with 8 bases lining up with TRBD2. V shed 5 bases and J 7 bases; nucleotides not matched to a gene: 10. The germline V gene has CDR1 SGHDN and CDR2 FVKESK. This CDR3 is 15 amino acids long. The CDR3 sequence is CASSRVSGSRNEQFF. Written as DNA, the CDR3 is TGTGCCAGCAGCAGGGTCAGCGGGAGTAGGAATGAGCAGTTCTTC.

The J gene is TRBJ2-4, the V gene TRBV6-1; 12 bases align to TRBD2. V lost 2 bases and J lost 13; bases outside the gene matches: 12. The CDR3 spans 16 residues. CDR1 and CDR2 from the germline V gene are MNHNS and SASEGT. CDR3 DNA sequence: TGTGCCAGCAGTGAATACCTAGCGGGGGGGGTTTGGGTCCAGTACTTC. As protein: CASSEYLAGGVWVQYF.

The chain recombines TRBV7-2 with TRBJ2-1, with 9 bases identical to TRBD1. This CDR3 spans 15 amino acids. Germline lookup yields CDR1 SGHTA and CDR2 FQGNSA. V shed 5 bases and J 6 bases; nucleotides not matched to a gene: 8. The CDR3 loop is CASSARDRVFNEQFF. CDR3 coding DNA: TGTGCCAGCAGCGCCCGGGACAGGGTCTTCAATGAGCAGTTCTTC.

This rearrangement joins TRBV5-4 to TRBJ2-7; D gene unclear. V dropped 10 bases and J dropped 4 bases, with 21 bases sitting between them. The CDR3 covers 14 residues. Germline V gene sequence: CDR1 SGHNT, CDR2 YYREEE (reference sequence). CDR3 bases: TGTGCCGGACGGTCCTCCTTAGATTCATACGAGCAGTACTTC. It codes for CAGRSSLDSYEQYF. Supplemented by reference TRBV5-4 and TRBJ2-7, the full variable domain reads ETGVTQSPTHLIKTRGQQVTLRCSSQSGHNTVSWYQQALGQGPQFIFQYYREEENGRGNFPPRFSGLQFPNYSSELNVNALELDDSALYLCAGRSSLDSYEQYFGPGTRLTVT.

V gene TRBV19 combines with J gene TRBJ2-1; 7 bases agree with TRBD1. This CDR3 is built from 18 residues. Germline V lookup: CDR1 LNHDA, CDR2 SQIVND (reference sequence). Trimming cost V 5 bases and J 4 bases; bases outside gene matches: 17. CDR3 loop: CASSAWQDRLGYYNEQFF. CDR3 in DNA: TGTGCCAGTAGTGCCTGGCAGGACAGGTTGGGATATTACAATGAGCAGTTCTTC.

The chain uses TRBV2 and TRBJ1-1, with D unclear. This CDR3 region has 13 residues. CDR1 and CDR2 from the germline V gene are SNHLY and FYNNEI. V lost 2 bases to trimming and J lost 1 base, with 5 bases between them. CDR3 loop: CASSERTNTEAFF. The CDR3 DNA sequence: TGTGCCAGCAGTGAAAGGACGAACACTGAAGCTTTCTTT.

This clone was picked up a small number of times. The chain uses TRBV27 and TRBJ1-5; TRBD1 might be the D (6 bases). V was cut by 4 bases and J by 3 bases, with 10 bases left in between. This CDR3 is built from 14 residues. CDR1 and CDR2 from the germline V gene are MNHEY and SMNVEV (reference sequence). The CDR3 loop reads CASSSQGFNQPQHF. CDR3 DNA sequence: TGTGCCAGCAGTTCACAGGGATTCAATCAGCCCCAGCATTTT.

The CDR3 loop reads CASSFTANYGYTF. CDR3 in DNA: TGTGCCAGCAGTTTCACAGCAAACTATGGCTACACCTTC. The J gene is TRBJ1-2, the V gene TRBV28; D call uncertain. Trimming removed 3 bases from V and 2 bases from J, with 7 bases in between. The CDR3 runs to 13 residues. CDR1 MDHEN and CDR2 SYDVKM come from the germline V gene.

Details on this clone: Other DNA sequences in the same sample also yield this CDR3. The rearrangement links TRBV5-1 to TRBJ1-2; TRBD1 agrees at 8 bases. This CDR3 has 15 residues. Looked up from germline, CDR1 is SGHRS and CDR2 is YFSETQ. The trim removed 4 bases at V and 2 bases at J, leaving 7 bases unmatched. CDR3 sequence: CASSTGTGGNYGYTF. DNA of the CDR3: TGCGCCAGCAGCACCGGGACAGGCGGCAACTATGGCTACACCTTC.

V gene TRBV27 combines with J gene TRBJ2-7, with 7 bases that match TRBD1. V trimming: 6 bases; J trimming: 0 bases; junction bases outside the gene matches: 11. The CDR3 sequence is 16 residues long. Per the germline V gene, CDR1 is MNHEY and CDR2 is SMNVEV (reference sequence). The CDR3 sequence is CASRRNGRDSSYEQYF. CDR3 coding DNA: TGTGCCAGCAGGAGAAACGGCCGGGACAGCTCCTACGAGCAGTACTTC.

The rearrangement links TRBV19 to TRBJ2-7, with TRBD1 matching 8 bases. Germline V gene sequence: CDR1 LNHDA, CDR2 SQIVND (reference sequence). V trimming: 3 bases; J trimming: 0 bases; junction bases outside the gene matches: 7. This CDR3 spans 16 amino acids. CDR3 sequence (DNA): TGTGCCAGTAGTATCGGCTGGACAGGGATCTCCTACGAGCAGTACTTC. Protein: CASSIGWTGISYEQYF.

The rearrangement joins TRBV30 to TRBJ2-7, with D perhaps matching TRBD1 (6 bases). This CDR3 has 15 amino acids. CDR1 and CDR2 from the germline V gene are GTSNPN and SVGIG (reference sequence). The V and J ends lost 1 base and 5 bases respectively, with 18 bases between them. The CDR3 nucleotides are TGTGCCTGGAGTGAGGGCAGGGGTTACGGCGACGAGCAGTACTTC. Translated: CAWSEGRGYGDEQYF.

With regard to this clone: At one end the junction does not follow the germline gene, possibly because of a read error. The gene calls are TRBV27 and TRBJ1-4; D ambiguous. CDR1 MNHEY and CDR2 SMNVEV come from the germline V gene (reference sequence). The CDR3 loop spans 14 amino acids. CDR3 protein: CASGFRSTIEKLFF. The CDR3 coding sequence is TGTGCCAGTGGTTTCAGGAGCACTATTGAAAAACTGTTTTTT.

A few counts support this clone. The genes are TRBV7-9 and TRBJ1-4, with D possibly TRBD1 on 5 matching bases. V shed 4 bases and J shed 3 bases, with 6 bases lying between them. Germline CDR1 SEHNR, CDR2 FQNEAQ (reference sequence). The CDR3 loop spans 13 amino acids. The chain's CDR3 is CASSSQANEKLFF. CDR3 DNA: TGTGCCAGCAGCTCACAGGCTAATGAAAAACTGTTTTTT.

V and J are TRBV5-1 and TRBJ1-2; a possible D gene is TRBD1 (5 bases). Germline V CDR1 and CDR2: SGHRS, YFSETQ. The V end lost 0 bases, the J end lost 0 bases, and 6 bases lay between the germline ends. The CDR3 spans 14 residues. The CDR3 nucleotides read TGCGCCAGCAGCTTGGGGGGCGCTAACTATGGCTACACCTTC. Translation gives CASSLGGANYGYTF. Using reference TRBV5-1 and TRBJ1-2 for the parts outside the CDR3, the full variable domain is KAGVTQTPRYLIKTRGQQVTLSCSPISGHRSVSWYQQTPGQGLQFLFEYFSETQRNKGNFPGRFSGRQFSNSRSEMNVSTLELGDSALYLCASSLGGANYGYTFGSGTRLTVV.

This clone was recorded a few times. The chain couples TRBV9 to TRBJ2-1; the D is unclear. The CDR3 has 13 residues. Germline V CDR1 and CDR2: SGDLS, YYNGEE. Between the trimmed V and J ends, which lost 6 bases and 3 bases, there was a span of 10 bases. CDR3 amino acids: CASTGPNYNEQFF. CDR3 nucleotides: TGTGCCAGCACCGGCCCTAACTACAATGAGCAGTTCTTC.

The chain recombines TRBV2 with TRBJ2-5; TRBD2 agrees at 9 bases. The CDR3 has 16 residues. With V trimmed by 8 bases and J by 4 bases, 14 bases remained unmatched. CDR1 is SNHLY and CDR2 is FYNNEI in the germline V gene. CDR3: CASDPLGVAGVETQYF. The CDR3 bases are TGTGCCAGCGACCCTCTAGGAGTAGCGGGAGTAGAGACCCAGTACTTC. The full variable domain, in which reference TRBV2 and TRBJ2-5 provide the parts outside the CDR3, is EPEVTQTPSHQVTQMGQEVILRCVPISNHLYFYWYRQILGQKVEFLVSFYNNEISEKSEIFDDQFSVERPDGSNFTLKIRSTKLEDSAMYFCASDPLGVAGVETQYFGPGTRLLVL.

The chain uses TRBV30 and TRBJ2-7; the D call may be TRBD1 or TRBD2 (5 bases each). The CDR3 is made up of 13 amino acids. Germline assignment: CDR1 GTSNPN and CDR2 SVGIG (reference sequence). V was pared by 0 bases and J by 4 bases, with 10 bases between. DNA of the CDR3: TGTGCCTGGAGTGTACAGAGGGGTTACGAGCAGTACTTC. It translates to CAWSVQRGYEQYF.

Note on this clone: The sample holds other DNA sequences that translate to the same CDR3. V usage is TRBV5-6 and J usage is TRBJ2-7; D is unresolved. Between the trimmed V and J ends, which lost 0 bases and 1 base, there was a span of 8 bases. Germline CDR1 reads SGHDT; CDR2 reads YYEEEE. The CDR3 runs 14 residues. The CDR3 DNA sequence: TGTGCCAGCAGCTTGGGTTCCAGGTCCTACGAGCAGTACTTC. It specifies CASSLGSRSYEQYF.

V gene TRBV7-8 combines with J gene TRBJ1-2; tentative D call: TRBD1 (6 bases). Trimming cost V 3 bases and J 2 bases, with 10 bases left between them. This CDR3 spans 14 amino acids. The germline V gene has CDR1 SGHVS and CDR2 FQNEAQ. The CDR3 loop reads CASSFGGQNYGYTF. DNA of the CDR3: TGTGCCAGCAGCTTTGGGGGGCAGAACTATGGCTACACCTTC.

In this sample, this clone turned up a few times. The chain combines TRBV27 with TRBJ1-2; perhaps TRBD1 as D (6 bases). The CDR3 is 14 amino acids. Germline V gives CDR1 MNHEY, CDR2 SMNVEV (reference sequence). Trimming pared 7 bases from V and 4 bases from J, leaving 16 bases between. The CDR3, as DNA: TGTGCCAGCACTCAGAGTGGGGGCCTCTATGGCTACACCTTC. It translates to CASTQSGGLYGYTF.

The genes are TRBV18 and TRBJ2-3; D tentatively fits TRBD1 or TRBD2 (5 bases each). Trimming removed 8 bases from V and 6 bases from J, with 21 bases in between. Germline values: CDR1 KGHSH, CDR2 LQKENI. The CDR3 is 15 residues long. The CDR3 spells CASKPRDPQSDTQYF. In DNA, the CDR3 is TGTGCCAGCAAACCCCGGGACCCTCAGTCGGATACGCAGTATTTT.

The chain has TRBV18 and TRBJ2-1, with 9 nucleotides matching TRBD2. The J segment lost 2 bases and the V segment lost 3 bases, leaving 5 bases of the junction unmatched. The germline CDR1 and CDR2 sequences are KGHSH and LQKENI. The CDR3 spans 16 residues. In DNA, the CDR3 is TGTGCCAGCTCACCCGGAGTAGCGGGAGCCTACAATGAGCAGTTCTTC. This encodes CASSPGVAGAYNEQFF.

This CDR3 reads CASSLSGIYEAFF. The DNA for the CDR3 is TGCGCCAGCAGCTTGTCGGGCATTTATGAAGCTTTCTTT. The chain is built from TRBV5-1 and TRBJ1-1; no reliable D call. Germline assignment: CDR1 SGHRS and CDR2 YFSETQ. The CDR3 sequence is 13 residues long. Trimming stripped 1 base from V and 7 bases from J, with 11 bases between. Variable domain in full (rest from reference TRBV5-1 and TRBJ1-1): KAGVTQTPRYLIKTRGQQVTLSCSPISGHRSVSWYQQTPGQGLQFLFEYFSETQRNKGNFPGRFSGRQFSNSRSEMNVSTLELGDSALYLCASSLSGIYEAFFGQGTRLTVV.

The rearrangement joins TRBV6-1 to TRBJ1-3; maybe TRBD1 (6 bases). The CDR3 length is 15 residues. The V end lost 5 bases, the J end lost 0 bases, and 11 bases lay between the germline ends. The V gene's germline CDR1 is MNHNS and CDR2 SASEGT. The DNA of the CDR3 is TGTGCCAGCAGTCAGGGGATAAGCTCTGGAAACACCATATATTTT. It encodes CASSQGISSGNTIYF.

This clone was found once. The chain has TRBV29-1 and TRBJ2-1; a possible D gene is TRBD2 (6 bases). The germline gives CDR1 SQVTM, CDR2 ANQGSEA. The CDR3 is made up of 18 amino acids. The ends were cut back, 0 bases at V and 4 bases at J, with 22 bases in the middle. CDR3 in amino acids: CSVEDIKPGRIRYNEQFF. Written as DNA, the CDR3 is TGCAGCGTTGAAGATATAAAGCCAGGGAGGATCAGGTACAATGAGCAGTTCTTC.